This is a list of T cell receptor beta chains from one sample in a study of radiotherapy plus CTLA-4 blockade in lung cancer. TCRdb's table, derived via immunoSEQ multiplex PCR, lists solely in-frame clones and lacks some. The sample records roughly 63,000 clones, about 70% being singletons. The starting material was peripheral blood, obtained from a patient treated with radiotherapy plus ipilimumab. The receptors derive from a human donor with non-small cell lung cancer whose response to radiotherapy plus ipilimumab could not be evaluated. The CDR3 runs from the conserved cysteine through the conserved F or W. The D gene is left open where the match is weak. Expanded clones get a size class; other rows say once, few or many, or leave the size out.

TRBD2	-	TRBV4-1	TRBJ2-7	CASSPWGGRYSYEQYF	TGCGCCAGCAGCCCCTGGGGGGGGAGATACTCCTACGAGCAGTACTTC
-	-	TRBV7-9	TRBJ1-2	CASSQDYQGNYGYTF	TGTGCCAGCAGCCAAGATTATCAGGGCAACTATGGCTACACCTTC
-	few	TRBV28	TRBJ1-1	CASRARIGGTTEAFF	TGTGCCAGCAGGGCCCGAATCGGGGGGACAACTGAAGCTTTCTTT
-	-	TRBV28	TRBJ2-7	CASSTQGPYEVF	TGTGCCAGCAGCACACAGGGCCCCTACGAAGTCTTC
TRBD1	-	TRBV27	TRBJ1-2	CASRNWDSANYGYTF	TGTGCCAGCAGAAACTGGGACAGCGCTAACTATGGCTACACCTTC
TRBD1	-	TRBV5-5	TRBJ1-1	CASSLIYSRTGSNTEAFF	TGTGCCAGCAGCTTAATATACTCTCGGACAGGGAGCAACACTGAAGCTTTCTTT
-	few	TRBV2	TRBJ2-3	CATGELKDTQYF	TGTGCCACAGGGGAATTAAAAGATACGCAGTATTTT
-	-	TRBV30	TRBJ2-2	CAYHPYRVHGELFF	TGTGCTTACCACCCATACAGGGTACACGGGGAGCTGTTTTTT
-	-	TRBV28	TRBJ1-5	CASKPPNQPQHF	TGTGCCAGCAAGCCCCCCAATCAGCCCCAGCATTTT
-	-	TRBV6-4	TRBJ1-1	CASSGGENTEAFF	TGTGCCAGCAGTGGGGGAGAGAACACTGAAGCTTTCTTT
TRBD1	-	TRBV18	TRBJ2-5	CASSPGTGGHQETQYF	TGTGCCAGCTCACCGGGGACAGGGGGCCACCAAGAGACCCAGTACTTC
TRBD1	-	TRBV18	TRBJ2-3	CASSRTGPKTDTQYF	TGTGCCAGCTCGCGGACAGGGCCAAAAACGGATACGCAGTATTTT
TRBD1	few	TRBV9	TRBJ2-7	CASSSGQGRHEQYF	TGTGCCAGCAGCTCCGGACAGGGGCGGCACGAGCAGTACTTC
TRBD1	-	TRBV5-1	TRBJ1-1	CASSLGRTGGPEAFF	TGCGCCAGCAGCTTGGGGCGGACAGGGGGCCCTGAAGCTTTCTTT
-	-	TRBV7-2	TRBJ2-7	CASSIDSGSYEQYF	TGTGCCAGCAGCATTGATAGCGGCTCCTACGAGCAGTACTTC
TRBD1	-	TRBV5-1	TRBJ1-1	CASSLEGDRTEAFF	TGCGCCAGCAGCTTGGAAGGGGACAGGACTGAAGCTTTCTTT
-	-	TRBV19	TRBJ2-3	CASSRGGTDTQYF	TGTGCCAGTAGTCGCGGGGGCACAGATACGCAGTATTTT
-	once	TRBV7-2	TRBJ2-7	CASSLPSSYEQYF	TGTGCCAGCAGCTTACCCTCCTCCTACGAGCAGTACTTC
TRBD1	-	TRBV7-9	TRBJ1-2	CASSSIYRGVNYGYTF	TGTGCCAGCAGCTCCATTTACAGGGGTGTTAACTATGGCTACACCTTC
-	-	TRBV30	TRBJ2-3	CAWQGLTYTDTQYF	TGTGCCTGGCAGGGCTTAACCTACACAGATACGCAGTATTTT
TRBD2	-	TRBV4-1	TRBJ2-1	CASSHPRGAGGPFPYNEQFF	TGCGCCAGCAGCCATCCTAGGGGAGCGGGGGGCCCCTTTCCCTACAATGAGCAGTTCTTC
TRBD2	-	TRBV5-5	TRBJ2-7	CASSLNAGTTYEQYF	TGTGCCAGCAGCTTAAATGCCGGGACTACCTACGAGCAGTACTTC
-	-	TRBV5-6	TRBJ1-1	CASSSLFRGPNTEAFF	TGTGCCAGCAGCTCACTATTTAGGGGTCCGAACACTGAAGCTTTCTTT
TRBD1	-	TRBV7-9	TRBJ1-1	CASSLTGVNTEAFF	TGTGCCAGCAGCTTAACAGGGGTGAACACTGAAGCTTTCTTT